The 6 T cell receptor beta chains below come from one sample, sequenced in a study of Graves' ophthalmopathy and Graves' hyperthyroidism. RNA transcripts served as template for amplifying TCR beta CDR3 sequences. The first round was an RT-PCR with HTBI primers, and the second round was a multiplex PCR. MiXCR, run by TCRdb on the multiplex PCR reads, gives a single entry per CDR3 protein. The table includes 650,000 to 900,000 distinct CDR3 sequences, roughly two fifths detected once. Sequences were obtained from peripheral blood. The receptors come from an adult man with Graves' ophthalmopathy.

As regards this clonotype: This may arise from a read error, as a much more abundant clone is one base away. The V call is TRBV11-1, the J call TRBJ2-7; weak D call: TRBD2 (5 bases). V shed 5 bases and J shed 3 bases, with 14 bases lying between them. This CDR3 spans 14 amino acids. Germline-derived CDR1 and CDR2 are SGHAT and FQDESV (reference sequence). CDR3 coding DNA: TGTGCCAGCAGCCACGACTCAGCGGACTACGAGCAGTACTTC. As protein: CASSHDSADYEQYF.

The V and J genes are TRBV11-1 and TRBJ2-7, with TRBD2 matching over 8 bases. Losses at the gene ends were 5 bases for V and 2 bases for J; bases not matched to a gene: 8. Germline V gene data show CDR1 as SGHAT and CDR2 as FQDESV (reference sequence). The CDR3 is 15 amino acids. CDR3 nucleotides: TGTGCCAGCAGCCCTAAACTAGCGGATACCTACGAGCAGTACTTC. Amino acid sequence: CASSPKLADTYEQYF.

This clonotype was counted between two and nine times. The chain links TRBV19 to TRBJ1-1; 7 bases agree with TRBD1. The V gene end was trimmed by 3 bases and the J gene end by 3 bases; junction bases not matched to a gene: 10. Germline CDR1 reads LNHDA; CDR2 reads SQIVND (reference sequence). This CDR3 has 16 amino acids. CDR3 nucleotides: TGTGCCAGTAGTATGACCACAGGGGAATCGCACACTGAAGCTTTCTTT. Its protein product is CASSMTTGESHTEAFF. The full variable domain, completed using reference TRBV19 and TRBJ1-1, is DGGITQSPKYLFRKEGQNVTLSCEQNLNHDAMYWYRQDPGQGLRLIYYSQIVNDFQKGDIAEGYSVSREKKESFPLTVTSAQKNPTAFYLCASSMTTGESHTEAFFGQGTRLTVV.

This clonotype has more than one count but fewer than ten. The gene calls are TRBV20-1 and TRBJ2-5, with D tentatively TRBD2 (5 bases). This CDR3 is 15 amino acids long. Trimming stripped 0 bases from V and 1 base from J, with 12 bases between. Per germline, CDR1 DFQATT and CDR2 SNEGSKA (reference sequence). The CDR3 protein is CSARDFAGSQETQYF. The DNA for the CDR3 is TGCAGTGCTAGAGATTTTGCGGGCAGCCAAGAGACCCAGTACTTC.

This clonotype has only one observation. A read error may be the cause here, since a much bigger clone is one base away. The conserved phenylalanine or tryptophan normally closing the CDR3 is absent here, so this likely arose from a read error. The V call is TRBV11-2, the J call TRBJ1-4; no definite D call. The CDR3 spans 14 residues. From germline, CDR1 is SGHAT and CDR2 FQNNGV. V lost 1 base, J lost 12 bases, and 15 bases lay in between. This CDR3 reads CASSLGSGKGQLFC. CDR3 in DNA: TGTGCCAGCAGCTTAGGGTCCGGCAAAGGGCAACTGTTTTGT.

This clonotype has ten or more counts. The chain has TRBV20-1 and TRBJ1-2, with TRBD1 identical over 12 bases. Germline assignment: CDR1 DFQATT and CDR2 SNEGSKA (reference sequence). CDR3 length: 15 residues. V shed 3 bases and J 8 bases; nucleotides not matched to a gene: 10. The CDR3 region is CSASLGQGAGRGYTF. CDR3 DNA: TGCAGTGCTAGCTTGGGACAGGGGGCTGGTCGGGGCTACACCTTC.